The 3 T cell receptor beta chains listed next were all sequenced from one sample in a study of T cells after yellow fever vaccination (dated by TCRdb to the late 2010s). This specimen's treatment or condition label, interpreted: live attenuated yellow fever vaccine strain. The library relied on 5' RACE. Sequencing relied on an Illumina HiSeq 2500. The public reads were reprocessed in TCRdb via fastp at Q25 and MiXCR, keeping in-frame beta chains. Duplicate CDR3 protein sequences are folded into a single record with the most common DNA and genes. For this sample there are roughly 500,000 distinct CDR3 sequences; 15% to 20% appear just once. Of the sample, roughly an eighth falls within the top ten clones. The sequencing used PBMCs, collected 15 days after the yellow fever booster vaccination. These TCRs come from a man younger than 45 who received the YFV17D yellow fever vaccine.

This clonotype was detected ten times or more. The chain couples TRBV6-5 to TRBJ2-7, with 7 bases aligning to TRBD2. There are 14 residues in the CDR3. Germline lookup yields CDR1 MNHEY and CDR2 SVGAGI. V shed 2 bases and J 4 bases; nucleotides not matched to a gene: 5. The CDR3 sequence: CASSYGRGGYEQYF. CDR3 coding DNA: TGTGCCAGCAGTTACGGGAGGGGTGGTTACGAGCAGTACTTC.

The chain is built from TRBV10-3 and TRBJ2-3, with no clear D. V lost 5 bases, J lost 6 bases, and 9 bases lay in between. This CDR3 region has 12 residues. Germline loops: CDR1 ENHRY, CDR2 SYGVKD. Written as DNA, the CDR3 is TGTGCCATCAGTCCGGTCAGGGATACGCAGTATTTT. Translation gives CAISPVRDTQYF.

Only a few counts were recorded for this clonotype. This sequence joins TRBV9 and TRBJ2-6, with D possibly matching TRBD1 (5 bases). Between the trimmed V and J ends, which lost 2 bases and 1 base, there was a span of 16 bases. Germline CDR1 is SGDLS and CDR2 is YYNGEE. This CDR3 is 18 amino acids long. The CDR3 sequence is CASSVTGIAWSGANVLTF. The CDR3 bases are TGTGCCAGCAGCGTTACAGGTATCGCGTGGTCTGGGGCCAACGTCCTGACTTTC.